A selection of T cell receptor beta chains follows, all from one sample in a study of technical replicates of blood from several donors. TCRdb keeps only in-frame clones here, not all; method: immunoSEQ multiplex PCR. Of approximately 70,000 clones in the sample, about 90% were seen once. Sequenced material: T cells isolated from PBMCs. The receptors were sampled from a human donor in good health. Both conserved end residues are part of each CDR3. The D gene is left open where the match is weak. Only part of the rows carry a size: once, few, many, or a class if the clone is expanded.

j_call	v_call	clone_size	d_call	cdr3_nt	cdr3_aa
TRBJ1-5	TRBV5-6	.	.	TGTGCCAGCAGCTTTAGTAGCAATCAGCCCCAGCATTTT	CASSFSSNQPQHF
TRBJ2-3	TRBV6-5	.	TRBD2	TGTGCCAGCAGTTCCCTAGGACTAGCGGACACAGATACGCAGTATTTT	CASSSLGLADTDTQYF
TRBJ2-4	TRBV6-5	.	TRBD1	TGTGCCAGCAGTCCTGGACAGGGGACGAACATTCAGTACTTC	CASSPGQGTNIQYF
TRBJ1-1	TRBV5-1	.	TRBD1	TGCGCCAGCAGGTACACAGGGGGTGGTGAAGCTTTCTTT	CASRYTGGGEAFF
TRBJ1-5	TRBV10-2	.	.	TGCGCCAGCAGTGAATCGGGGAGCAATCAGCCCCAGCATTTT	CASSESGSNQPQHF
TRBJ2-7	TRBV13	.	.	TGTGCCAGCAGCTTAGACAGCTCCTACGAGCAGTACTTC	CASSLDSSYEQYF
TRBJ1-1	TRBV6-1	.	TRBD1	TGTGCCAGCCTAAGGACAGGGGTTGCTGAAGCTTTCTTT	CASLRTGVAEAFF
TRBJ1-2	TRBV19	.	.	TGTGCCAGTAGTCCCCCGGGTCTCAGAAGCTATGGCTACACCTTC	CASSPPGLRSYGYTF
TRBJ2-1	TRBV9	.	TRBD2	TGTGCCAGCAGCGTGGGACTAGCGGGAGGGCTGTCCGAGCAGTTCTTC	CASSVGLAGGLSEQFF
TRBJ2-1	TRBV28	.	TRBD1	TGTGCCAGCAGTTTATACAGGGGGAATGAGCAGTTCTTC	CASSLYRGNEQFF
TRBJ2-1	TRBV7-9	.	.	TGTGCCAGCAGCCCTACTAGAGGAAATGAGCAGTTCTTC	CASSPTRGNEQFF
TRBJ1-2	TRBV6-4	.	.	TGTGCCAGCAGCGGAACAGGGATCGGCGGCTACACCTTC	CASSGTGIGGYTF
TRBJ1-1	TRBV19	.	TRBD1	TGTGCCAGTAGTGGGGGCCCGAGAGGACAGGGGGGCACTGAAGCTTTCTTT	CASSGGPRGQGGTEAFF
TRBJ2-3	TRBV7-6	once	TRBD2	TGTGCCAGCAGCTTAGAGCGGGGGGAGACAGATACGCAGTATTTT	CASSLERGETDTQYF